This TCR beta chain was sequenced during a study of blood T cell repertoires in COVID-19. Across the whole study: Samples taken during acute and convalescent COVID-19 were collected in the United States, Italy and Spain.

Seattle's cohort entered during active infection and was followed longitudinally. Per the original methods: Estimated nucleated cell counts came from reference gene primer amplification. Sequencing used immunoSEQ multiplex PCR; TCRdb keeps in-frame clones, though not all of them. The V and J calls and clone size come from that table; D and trimming were worked out from the DNA. The sample records about 170,000 clones, 84% being singletons. V lost 3 bases and J lost 4, with 12 bases in between. The CDR3 consists of 14 residues. Germline CDR1 reads GTSNPN; CDR2 reads SVGIG (reference sequence). The sample holds a few counts of this clone.

The chain links TRBV30 to TRBJ1-4; the D gene is possibly TRBD1 (6 bases). Sequencing was carried out using peripheral blood. This clonotype originated in an elderly woman with COVID-19, enrolled during active disease. The CDR3 here is CAWSGQHLNEKLFF. The CDR3 nucleotides are TGTGCCTGGAGCGGACAGCACCTTAATGAAAAACTGTTTTTT.